The rows below give T cell receptor beta chains drawn from one sample of a study of T cell changes during pregnancy in multiple sclerosis. TCRdb keeps only in-frame clones here, not all; method: immunoSEQ multiplex PCR. The data show over 70,000 clones, less than 95% seen once. The sequencing used peripheral blood, collected in the first trimester of pregnancy. Every receptor here comes from a female donor in good health, enrolled as a control in a pregnancy study. The CDR3 runs from the conserved cysteine through the conserved F or W. Fields, in order: D gene, clone size, J gene, V gene, CDR3 DNA, CDR3 protein. D genes are given only for firm matches. Only some rows state a clone size, as once, few, many or a class for expanded clones.

>TRBD1|NA|TRBJ1-5|TRBV30
TGTGCCTGGAGTGCTAGGGGGCATGGGCCCCAGCATTTT
CAWSARGHGPQHF
>NA|NA|TRBJ2-7|TRBV4-3
TGCGCCAGCAGCCAAGATAGCAGGGTAAATGACGAGCAGTACTTC
CASSQDSRVNDEQYF
>NA|NA|TRBJ1-1|TRBV7-9
TGTGCCAGCAGCATTCACGGCACTGAAGCTTTCTTT
CASSIHGTEAFF
>TRBD2|NA|TRBJ2-5|TRBV29-1
TGCAGCGTTGAGGGGCGGGGGGGCCGGGAGACCCAGTACTTC
CSVEGRGGRETQYF
>NA|once|TRBJ1-1|TRBV5-1
TGCGCCAGCAGCTTGACAGGTTTTAACACTGAAGCTTTCTTT
CASSLTGFNTEAFF
>NA|NA|TRBJ1-1|TRBV7-9
TGTGCCAGCAGCTTAGGTATAGCGAACACTGAAGCTTTCTTT
CASSLGIANTEAFF
>TRBD1|NA|TRBJ2-2|TRBV4-3
TGCGCCAGCAGCCAAGATTGGGGACAGGGACCGAACACCGGGGAGCTGTTTTTT
CASSQDWGQGPNTGELFF
>TRBD2|NA|TRBJ2-1|TRBV5-1
TGCGCCAGCAGCTGGGGGGCGGGGGGTGAAAATGAGCAGTTCTTC
CASSWGAGGENEQFF
>TRBD1|NA|TRBJ2-2|TRBV7-6
TGTGCCAGCAGCCTGAGGACAGGGGGCGCGAACGGGGAGCTGTTTTTT
CASSLRTGGANGELFF
>TRBD2|once|TRBJ2-7|TRBV6-1
TGTGCCAGCAGTGAAATTGGCGGGGGGGCAGGAGAGCAGTACTTC
CASSEIGGGAGEQYF
>NA|NA|TRBJ1-2|TRBV7-9
TGTGCCAGCAGCTTCGGGGGGGAAGGCTACACCTTC
CASSFGGEGYTF
>TRBD1|NA|TRBJ2-7|TRBV7-2
TGTGCCAGCACCTGGGGACAGGGCCACGAGCAGTACTTC
CASTWGQGHEQYF
>NA|NA|TRBJ1-1|TRBV7-3
TGTGCCAGCAGCGATATACTGGACAGACGGGTGAACACTGAAGCTTTCTTT
CASSDILDRRVNTEAFF
>TRBD1|once|TRBJ1-2|TRBV7-2
TGTGCCAGCAGCTTAGTGTTCGGAGGGGGCGGCTCGAACTATGGCTACACCTTC
CASSLVFGGGGSNYGYTF
>NA|NA|TRBJ2-1|TRBV7-9
TGTGCCAGCAGCTTAGCGGCAGGGGATGAGCAGTTCTTC
CASSLAAGDEQFF
>NA|NA|TRBJ2-1|TRBV6-1
TGTGCCAGCAGTGAAGGAGACAATGAGCAGTTCTTC
CASSEGDNEQFF
>NA|NA|TRBJ1-2|TRBV2
TGTGCCAGCAGTGGAACCCAGGAAGTTTATGTCTACACCTTC
CASSGTQEVYVYTF
>NA|few|TRBJ2-7|TRBV11-3
TGTGCCAGCAGCTCCGGGACCTACGAGCAGTACTTC
CASSSGTYEQYF
>TRBD1|NA|TRBJ1-1|TRBV7-9
TGTGCCAGCAGCCGACAGGGTAGGGACACTGAAGCTTTCTTT
CASSRQGRDTEAFF
>NA|NA|TRBJ2-3|TRBV5-4
TGTGCCAGCAGCTTGGGTCAGGGCTTCGGTAGCACAGATACGCAGTATTTT
CASSLGQGFGSTDTQYF
>NA|NA|TRBJ1-1|TRBV7-6
TGTGCCAGCACCGAGACTCCTTGGGAGGAAGCTTTCTTT
CASTETPWEEAFF
>NA|NA|TRBJ1-4|TRBV10-3
TGTGCCACCGGGATAGGCAGCCTAAATGAAAAACTGTTTTTT
CATGIGSLNEKLFF
>TRBD1|NA|TRBJ1-4|TRBV19
TGTGCCAGTAGTCCCGGGACAGCCATCTCAAATGAAAAACTGTTTTTT
CASSPGTAISNEKLFF
>TRBD1|NA|TRBJ2-7|TRBV7-3
TGTGCCAGCAGCCCCCGACAGGGACCCTACGAGCAGTACTTC
CASSPRQGPYEQYF
>NA|once|TRBJ1-1|TRBV7-2
TGTGCCAGCAGCTTCTCTTTGAACACTGAAGCTTTCTTT
CASSFSLNTEAFF
>TRBD1|few|TRBJ2-7|TRBV7-3
TGTGCCAGCAGACCGGGACAGCTTTACGAGCAGTACTTC
CASRPGQLYEQYF
>NA|NA|TRBJ1-1|TRBV27
TGTGCCAGCAGTTCCCGACAGGCTCTAATCACTGAAGCTTTCTTT
CASSSRQALITEAFF
>TRBD1|NA|TRBJ1-2|TRBV5-6
TGTGCCAGCAGCTTGACAGGCGGGACAGTCTATGGCTACACCTTC
CASSLTGGTVYGYTF
>NA|NA|TRBJ1-5|TRBV30
TGTGCCTGGAGTGCCGGGAGCAAAAATCAGCCCCAGCATTTT
CAWSAGSKNQPQHF
>NA|NA|TRBJ1-2|TRBV4-2
TGTGCCAGCAGCCCCAGGGAGGGGGGTTACGACTATGGCTACACCTTC
CASSPREGGYDYGYTF
>NA|NA|TRBJ2-1|TRBV2
TGTGCCAGCGAAGGGGGTGGGAATGAGCAGTTCTTC
CASEGGGNEQFF
>NA|NA|TRBJ2-1|TRBV18
TGTGCCAGCTCACCACCTCAGGGTAGCAATGAGCAGTTCTTC
CASSPPQGSNEQFF
>NA|NA|TRBJ1-5|TRBV4-3
TGCGCCAGCAGCCAAGGCTTAGATCAGCCCCAGCATTTT
CASSQGLDQPQHF
>NA|NA|TRBJ2-1|TRBV29-1
TGCAGCGTCGAAGGGGGGGGGTCCTACAATGAGCAGTTCTTC
CSVEGGGSYNEQFF
>NA|NA|TRBJ1-6|TRBV11-2
TGTGCCAGCAGCTTAGGGGGGGTCTCACCCCTCCACTTT
CASSLGGVSPLHF
>NA|NA|TRBJ1-2|TRBV21-1
TGTGCCAGCAGCAGCCCCCTCAGGCTCTATGGCTACACCTTC
CASSSPLRLYGYTF
>TRBD1|NA|TRBJ1-6|TRBV11-1
TGTGCCAGCAGCTTAGGACAGGGGGGTTCACCCCTCCACTTT
CASSLGQGGSPLHF
>NA|once|TRBJ2-2|TRBV5-1
TGCGCCAGCAGCTTCGGAGGAGGGGAAACCGGGGAGCTGTTTTTT
CASSFGGGETGELFF
>NA|NA|TRBJ1-6|TRBV4-2
TGTGCCAGCAGCCAAGAGGTCCACCCAGGGAATTCACCCCTCCACTTT
CASSQEVHPGNSPLHF
>NA|NA|TRBJ1-3|TRBV30
TGTGCCTGGGACCGGGGGGCCTCTGGAAACACCATATATTTT
CAWDRGASGNTIYF
>NA|NA|TRBJ1-6|TRBV4-3
TGCGCCAGCAGCCCGGACAGCTCCTATAATTCACCCCTCCACTTT
CASSPDSSYNSPLHF
>NA|once|TRBJ1-6|TRBV5-1
TGCGCCAGCAGCTTGGTATTGTCAGGGATTAATTCACCCCTCCACTTT
CASSLVLSGINSPLHF
>TRBD1|NA|TRBJ2-1|TRBV2
TGTGCCAGCAGAGAAGGACAGGGGTCCTACAATGAGCAGTTCTTC
CASREGQGSYNEQFF
>NA|NA|TRBJ1-4|TRBV4-1
TGCGCCAGCAGCCAACCGGGGAGAAGACTAAGTGAAAAACTGTTTTTT
CASSQPGRRLSEKLFF
>NA|NA|TRBJ1-2|TRBV4-1
TGCGCCAGCAGCACTCCGAGGATTCAAGCGGAAGGCTACACCTTC
CASSTPRIQAEGYTF
>TRBD1|NA|TRBJ2-3|TRBV9
TGTGCCAGCAGCTCCAAGAGGGACAGGTCCACAGATACGCAGTATTTT
CASSSKRDRSTDTQYF
>TRBD1|few|TRBJ1-2|TRBV2
TGTGCCAGCAATCCGGGACAGGGGGCGGATGGCTACACCTTC
CASNPGQGADGYTF
>NA|NA|TRBJ1-4|TRBV27
TGTGCCAGCAGTTTTCGAACTAATGAAAAACTGTTTTTT
CASSFRTNEKLFF
>NA|NA|TRBJ2-1|TRBV21-1
TGTGCCAGCATAAGAGCTAGCGGGGACCATGAGCAGTTCTTC
CASIRASGDHEQFF
>NA|NA|TRBJ1-1|TRBV6-5
TGTGCCAGCAGTTACGATGCACACCCGAACACTGAAGCTTTCTTT
CASSYDAHPNTEAFF
>TRBD2|few|TRBJ2-1|TRBV7-8
TGTGCCAGCAGCTTACCCTACGGGGGGGCCTACAATGAGCAGTTCTTC
CASSLPYGGAYNEQFF
>NA|NA|TRBJ1-3|TRBV4-1
TGCGCCAGCAGCCAAGTGGAGGAGGCTGGAAACACCATATATTTT
CASSQVEEAGNTIYF
>TRBD1|NA|TRBJ1-1|TRBV6-1
TGTGCCAGCAGTCCACAGGGGGGGAACACTGAAGCTTTCTTT
CASSPQGGNTEAFF
>NA|NA|TRBJ1-3|TRBV6-5
TGTGCCAGCAGTTACTCGACAGGAGGAAACACCATATATTTT
CASSYSTGGNTIYF